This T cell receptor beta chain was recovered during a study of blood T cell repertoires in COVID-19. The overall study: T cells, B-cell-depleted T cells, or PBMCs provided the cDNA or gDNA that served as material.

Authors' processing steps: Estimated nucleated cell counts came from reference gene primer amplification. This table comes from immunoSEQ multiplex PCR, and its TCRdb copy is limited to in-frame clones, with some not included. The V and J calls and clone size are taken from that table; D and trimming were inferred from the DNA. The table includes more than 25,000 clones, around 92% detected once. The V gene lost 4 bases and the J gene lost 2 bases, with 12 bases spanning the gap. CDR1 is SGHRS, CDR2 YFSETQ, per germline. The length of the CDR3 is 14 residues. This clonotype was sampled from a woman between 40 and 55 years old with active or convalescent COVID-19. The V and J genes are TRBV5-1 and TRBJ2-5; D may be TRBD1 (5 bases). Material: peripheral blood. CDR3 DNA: TGCGCCAGCAGCCCCCCAGGGCGTCAAGAGACCCAGTACTTC. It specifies CASSPPGRQETQYF. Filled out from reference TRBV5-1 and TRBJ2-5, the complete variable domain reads KAGVTQTPRYLIKTRGQQVTLSCSPISGHRSVSWYQQTPGQGLQFLFEYFSETQRNKGNFPGRFSGRQFSNSRSEMNVSTLELGDSALYLCASSPPGRQETQYFGPGTRLLVL.